These 6 T cell receptor beta chains were all obtained from the same sample, sequenced in a study of blood T cell repertoires in COVID-19. Assay used: immunoSEQ multiplex PCR; TCRdb lists only in-frame clones, some missing. The sample has hundreds of thousands of clones, 80% to 90% seen once; the top ten hold under 2%. The specimen sequenced was PBMCs or T cells enriched from blood (not recorded which). The origin of the receptors is a man between 40 and 49 years old who had recovered from COVID-19.

This chain connects TRBV7-3 to TRBJ2-1, with TRBD1 matching over 8 bases. This CDR3 region has 14 residues. Germline V gives CDR1 SGHTA, CDR2 FQGTGA. J was trimmed by 7 bases and V by 4 bases; bases with no gene match: 6. CDR3 in amino acids: CASSSTTGANEQFF. The CDR3 DNA reads TGTGCCAGCAGCTCTACGACAGGGGCGAATGAGCAGTTCTTC.

This clone occurred a few times. J is TRBJ2-1 and V is TRBV9; maybe TRBD2 (6 bases). The CDR3 extends over 12 amino acids. Germline V gene sequence: CDR1 SGDLS, CDR2 YYNGEE. The ends were cut back, 4 bases at V and 10 bases at J, with 12 bases in the middle. The CDR3 DNA reads as TGTGCCAGCAGCCGGGACTGGGGGGAGCAGTTCTTC. Protein product: CASSRDWGEQFF.

The V gene is TRBV9, the J gene TRBJ2-5; D may be TRBD2 (5 bases). Trimming removed 4 bases from V and 5 bases from J, with 6 bases in between. Germline CDR1 reads SGDLS; CDR2 reads YYNGEE. The CDR3 contains 11 residues. DNA of the CDR3: TGTGCCAGCAGCCCGGGGGAGACCCAGTACTTC. Encoded protein: CASSPGETQYF.

The CDR3 loop is CAISGGGTEAFF. CDR3 coding DNA: TGTGCCATCAGTGGAGGGGGCACTGAAGCTTTCTTT. The chain recombines TRBV10-3 with TRBJ1-1, with D possibly matching TRBD1 (6 bases). From germline, CDR1 is ENHRY and CDR2 SYGVKD. This CDR3 has 12 residues. Trimming took 4 bases from V and 4 from J, leaving 7 bases between them.

The J gene is TRBJ1-4, the V gene TRBV20-1; TRBD1 might be the D (5 bases). The germline gives CDR1 DFQATT, CDR2 SNEGSKA (reference sequence). Trimming removed 3 bases at V and 11 bases at J, with 16 bases between. This CDR3 is built from 13 residues. The chain's CDR3 is CSASTGTTDKLFF. The CDR3 nucleotides are TGCAGTGCTAGTACAGGAACGACGGATAAACTGTTTTTT.

The CDR3 DNA reads TGTGCCAGTAGTACCGGGTCCTCGGGCTACGAGCAGTACTTC. This translates into CASSTGSSGYEQYF. The V gene is TRBV19, the J gene TRBJ2-7; D not resolved. The CDR3 totals 14 residues. Germline CDR1 LNHDA, CDR2 SQIVND (reference sequence). V lost 4 bases and J 3 bases, leaving 13 bases between the germline ends.